This is a list of T cell receptor beta chains from one sample in a study of neurological immune-mediated disorders. MiXCR was run by TCRdb on the 5' RACE reads, yielding one entry per CDR3 protein. The sample yields tens of thousands of distinct CDR3 sequences, about 10% seen once. What was sequenced was PBMCs. Receptors were obtained from a male donor with HTLV-1-associated myelopathy (HAM/TSP). Each CDR3 is given with its conserved first and last residue. D genes are given only for firm matches. The size entry is marked missing in some rows and otherwise reads once, few, many or a size class.

d_call: -; cdr3_length: 15; v_call: TRBV6-2/TRBV6-3; j_call: TRBJ1-1; clone_size: many; cdr3_aa: CASSPQGRLNTEAFF; cdr3_nt: TGTGCCAGCAGTCCCCAGGGACGGCTCAACACTGAAGCTTTCTTT
d_call: -; cdr3_length: 12; v_call: TRBV11-1; j_call: TRBJ1-6; clone_size: few; cdr3_aa: CASSPFNSPLHF; cdr3_nt: TGTGCCAGCAGCCCGTTCAACTCACCCCTCCACTTT
d_call: -; cdr3_length: 13; v_call: TRBV4-3; j_call: TRBJ2-7; clone_size: few; cdr3_aa: CASSQEIWYEQYF; cdr3_nt: TGCGCCAGCAGCCAAGAAATTTGGTACGAGCAGTACTTC
d_call: TRBD1; cdr3_length: 16; v_call: TRBV19; j_call: TRBJ1-5; clone_size: many; cdr3_aa: CASSRRTGSSNQPQHF; cdr3_nt: TGTGCCAGTAGTAGGCGGACAGGGAGCAGCAATCAGCCCCAGCATTTT
d_call: TRBD2; cdr3_length: 16; v_call: TRBV5-1; j_call: TRBJ2-1; clone_size: many; cdr3_aa: CASRTSGGATYNEQFF; cdr3_nt: TGCGCCAGCAGAACTAGCGGGGGGGCCACGTACAATGAGCAGTTCTTC
d_call: -; cdr3_length: 12; v_call: TRBV10-3; j_call: TRBJ1-1; clone_size: many; cdr3_aa: CAISRENTEAFF; cdr3_nt: TGTGCCATCAGTAGAGAGAACACTGAAGCTTTCTTT
d_call: TRBD1; cdr3_length: 16; v_call: TRBV5-4; j_call: TRBJ1-5; clone_size: many; cdr3_aa: CASSLGGDRGSQPQHF; cdr3_nt: TGTGCCAGCAGCTTGGGCGGGGACAGAGGGAGTCAGCCCCAGCATTTT
d_call: -; cdr3_length: 14; v_call: TRBV27; j_call: TRBJ1-1; clone_size: many; cdr3_aa: CASSYGTKNTEAFF; cdr3_nt: TGTGCCAGCAGCTATGGGACCAAGAACACTGAAGCTTTCTTT
d_call: -; cdr3_length: 13; v_call: TRBV20-1; j_call: TRBJ1-5; clone_size: many; cdr3_aa: CSARSGGNQPQHF; cdr3_nt: TGCAGTGCTAGGTCGGGAGGCAATCAGCCCCAGCATTTT
d_call: TRBD1; cdr3_length: 16; v_call: TRBV11-3; j_call: TRBJ2-3; clone_size: many; cdr3_aa: CASSPGTGSRTDTQYF; cdr3_nt: TGTGCCAGCAGCCCCGGGACAGGGAGCCGAACAGATACGCAGTATTTT
d_call: -; cdr3_length: 14; v_call: TRBV5-6; j_call: TRBJ2-4; clone_size: many; cdr3_aa: CASSLSGAKNIQYF; cdr3_nt: TGTGCCAGCAGCCTAAGCGGAGCCAAAAACATTCAGTACTTC
d_call: TRBD1; cdr3_length: 15; v_call: TRBV28; j_call: TRBJ2-5; clone_size: many; cdr3_aa: CASSLGRGRRETQYF; cdr3_nt: TGTGCCAGCAGTTTAGGCAGGGGGCGAAGGGAGACCCAGTACTTC
d_call: -; cdr3_length: 13; v_call: TRBV14; j_call: TRBJ1-1; clone_size: many; cdr3_aa: CATRNRLNTEAFF; cdr3_nt: TGTGCCACGAGGAACCGACTCAACACTGAAGCTTTCTTT
d_call: TRBD2; cdr3_length: 16; v_call: TRBV6-2/TRBV6-3; j_call: TRBJ2-1; clone_size: many; cdr3_aa: CASSKRLAGGSNEQFF; cdr3_nt: TGTGCCAGCAGTAAGAGACTAGCGGGGGGGTCCAATGAGCAGTTCTTC
d_call: TRBD1; cdr3_length: 17; v_call: TRBV3-1; j_call: TRBJ1-6; clone_size: few; cdr3_aa: CASSLGGGQVTNSPLHF; cdr3_nt: TGTGCCAGCAGCCTAGGAGGAGGACAGGTTACTAATTCACCCCTCCACTTT
d_call: TRBD1; cdr3_length: 16; v_call: TRBV7-6; j_call: TRBJ1-5; clone_size: many; cdr3_aa: CASSLAGTASNQPQHF; cdr3_nt: TGTGCCAGCAGCTTAGCTGGGACAGCAAGCAATCAGCCCCAGCATTTT
d_call: -; cdr3_length: 15; v_call: TRBV20-1; j_call: TRBJ2-4; clone_size: many; cdr3_aa: CSAITRRVFKNIQYF; cdr3_nt: TGCAGTGCTATAACAAGGCGAGTTTTCAAAAACATTCAGTACTTC
d_call: -; cdr3_length: 13; v_call: TRBV7-2; j_call: TRBJ2-2; clone_size: many; cdr3_aa: CASSLRRAGELFF; cdr3_nt: TGTGCCAGCAGCCTTCGGAGGGCCGGGGAGCTGTTTTTT
d_call: -; cdr3_length: 10; v_call: TRBV6-2/TRBV6-3; j_call: TRBJ1-5; clone_size: many; cdr3_aa: CASLDQPQHF; cdr3_nt: TGTGCCAGCTTAGATCAGCCCCAGCATTTT
d_call: TRBD2; cdr3_length: 15; v_call: TRBV2; j_call: TRBJ2-3; clone_size: -; cdr3_aa: CASSVWRGTLDTQYF; cdr3_nt: TGTGCCAGCAGTGTATGGCGGGGGACCTTAGATACGCAGTATTTT
d_call: -; cdr3_length: 10; v_call: TRBV20-1; j_call: TRBJ1-1; clone_size: many; cdr3_aa: CSALRTEAFF; cdr3_nt: TGCAGTGCCCTTCGCACTGAAGCTTTCTTT
d_call: -; cdr3_length: 15; v_call: TRBV5-1; j_call: TRBJ2-3; clone_size: many; cdr3_aa: CASKFGGRSTDTQYF; cdr3_nt: TGCGCCAGCAAATTTGGGGGACGCAGCACAGATACGCAGTATTTT
d_call: TRBD2; cdr3_length: 13; v_call: TRBV28; j_call: TRBJ2-1; clone_size: many; cdr3_aa: CASHERGVGEQFF; cdr3_nt: TGTGCCAGCCATGAGCGGGGGGTTGGTGAGCAGTTCTTC
d_call: -; cdr3_length: 12; v_call: TRBV10-2; j_call: TRBJ2-2; clone_size: -; cdr3_aa: CASGRAAGELFF; cdr3_nt: TGCGCCAGCGGCAGGGCCGCCGGGGAGCTGTTTTTT
d_call: -; cdr3_length: 12; v_call: TRBV20-1; j_call: TRBJ2-7; clone_size: many; cdr3_aa: CSAPRTDYEQYF; cdr3_nt: TGCAGTGCTCCACGGACGGACTACGAGCAGTACTTC
d_call: -; cdr3_length: 12; v_call: TRBV5-4; j_call: TRBJ1-1; clone_size: -; cdr3_aa: CASSGDGGEAFF; cdr3_nt: TGTGCCAGCAGCGGGGACGGCGGTGAAGCTTTCTTT
d_call: -; cdr3_length: 15; v_call: TRBV3-1; j_call: TRBJ2-3; clone_size: -; cdr3_aa: CVSRHYMLATDTQYF; cdr3_nt: TGTGTCAGCAGACACTATATGCTAGCCACAGATACGCAGTATTTT
d_call: -; cdr3_length: 14; v_call: TRBV6-5; j_call: TRBJ2-7; clone_size: many; cdr3_aa: CASSYRGRWNEQYF; cdr3_nt: TGTGCCAGCAGTTACCGGGGACGGTGGAACGAGCAGTACTTC
d_call: -; cdr3_length: 15; v_call: TRBV7-8; j_call: TRBJ2-2; clone_size: many; cdr3_aa: CASSARGPSTGELFF; cdr3_nt: TGTGCCAGCAGCGCTCGGGGACCGAGCACCGGGGAGCTGTTTTTT
d_call: TRBD1; cdr3_length: 14; v_call: TRBV30; j_call: TRBJ1-5; clone_size: -; cdr3_aa: CAWTGGTTNQPQHF; cdr3_nt: TGTGCCTGGACAGGGGGCACTACGAATCAGCCCCAGCATTTT
d_call: -; cdr3_length: 14; v_call: TRBV10-3; j_call: TRBJ1-1; clone_size: many; cdr3_aa: CATSQGELNTEAFF; cdr3_nt: TGTGCCACTTCACAGGGAGAACTGAACACTGAAGCTTTCTTT
d_call: -; cdr3_length: 13; v_call: TRBV7-8; j_call: TRBJ2-3; clone_size: few; cdr3_aa: CASSRNVPDTQYF; cdr3_nt: TGTGCCAGCAGCCGCAACGTCCCAGATACGCAGTATTTT
d_call: -; cdr3_length: 13; v_call: TRBV7-8; j_call: TRBJ2-7; clone_size: many; cdr3_aa: CASSLGQPWEQYF; cdr3_nt: TGTGCCAGCAGCTTGGGGCAGCCGTGGGAGCAGTACTTC
d_call: -; cdr3_length: 16; v_call: TRBV28; j_call: TRBJ2-7; clone_size: many; cdr3_aa: CASTEGGQGRAYEQYF; cdr3_nt: TGTGCCAGCACCGAGGGGGGGCAGGGTAGAGCCTACGAGCAGTACTTC
d_call: -; cdr3_length: 13; v_call: TRBV20-1; j_call: TRBJ1-1; clone_size: many; cdr3_aa: CSAPGQMNTEAFF; cdr3_nt: TGCAGTGCTCCCGGACAGATGAACACTGAAGCTTTCTTT
d_call: TRBD1; cdr3_length: 15; v_call: TRBV7-2; j_call: TRBJ1-1; clone_size: many; cdr3_aa: CASRAGTEFRTEAFF; cdr3_nt: TGTGCCAGCAGAGCAGGGACAGAGTTTCGAACTGAAGCTTTCTTT
d_call: -; cdr3_length: 13; v_call: TRBV6-5; j_call: TRBJ1-1; clone_size: many; cdr3_aa: CASSYSRVTEAFF; cdr3_nt: TGTGCCAGCAGTTACTCGAGGGTTACTGAAGCTTTCTTT
d_call: -; cdr3_length: 14; v_call: TRBV5-5; j_call: TRBJ2-2; clone_size: many; cdr3_aa: CASSAPQNTGELFF; cdr3_nt: TGTGCCAGCAGCGCCCCACAAAACACCGGGGAGCTGTTTTTT
d_call: TRBD1; cdr3_length: 17; v_call: TRBV6-6; j_call: TRBJ1-6; clone_size: many; cdr3_aa: CASSSGTVREHNSPLHF; cdr3_nt: TGTGCCAGCAGTTCCGGGACAGTCCGAGAGCATAATTCACCCCTCCACTTT
d_call: -; cdr3_length: 17; v_call: TRBV28; j_call: TRBJ1-5; clone_size: many; cdr3_aa: CASSFFFRGGGNQPQHF; cdr3_nt: TGTGCCAGCAGTTTCTTTTTTAGGGGCGGGGGCAATCAGCCCCAGCATTTT
d_call: TRBD1; cdr3_length: 16; v_call: TRBV20-1; j_call: TRBJ2-1; clone_size: many; cdr3_aa: CSAFTLTGESYNEQFF; cdr3_nt: TGCAGTGCTTTTACTTTGACAGGGGAATCCTACAATGAGCAGTTCTTC
d_call: TRBD1; cdr3_length: 17; v_call: TRBV20-1; j_call: TRBJ1-2; clone_size: many; cdr3_aa: CSARDQGQKKSAYGYTF; cdr3_nt: TGCAGTGCTAGAGATCAGGGACAGAAAAAATCCGCCTATGGCTACACCTTC
d_call: -; cdr3_length: 15; v_call: TRBV20-1; j_call: TRBJ1-5; clone_size: few; cdr3_aa: CSARPGWLSNQPQHF; cdr3_nt: TGCAGTGCTAGGCCCGGGTGGTTGAGCAATCAGCCCCAGCATTTT
d_call: -; cdr3_length: 13; v_call: TRBV10-1; j_call: TRBJ1-1; clone_size: many; cdr3_aa: CASMRTQGTEAFF; cdr3_nt: TGCGCCAGCATGAGGACCCAGGGGACTGAAGCTTTCTTT
d_call: TRBD1; cdr3_length: 17; v_call: TRBV9; j_call: TRBJ2-3; clone_size: many; cdr3_aa: CASSVVSGGGGADTQYF; cdr3_nt: TGTGCCAGCAGCGTAGTCTCAGGGGGCGGTGGTGCAGATACGCAGTATTTT
d_call: -; cdr3_length: 11; v_call: TRBV20-1; j_call: TRBJ1-4; clone_size: -; cdr3_aa: CSARTFKKLYF; cdr3_nt: TGCAGTGCCAGGACATTTAAAAAACTGTATTTT
d_call: TRBD1; cdr3_length: 17; v_call: TRBV5-1; j_call: TRBJ1-2; clone_size: many; cdr3_aa: CASSLAPGQGPARGYTF; cdr3_nt: TGCGCCAGCAGCTTGGCCCCCGGACAGGGGCCGGCGCGGGGCTACACCTTC
d_call: -; cdr3_length: 14; v_call: TRBV5-6; j_call: TRBJ1-2; clone_size: few; cdr3_aa: CASSWDRGSLGYTF; cdr3_nt: TGTGCCAGCAGCTGGGATAGGGGGAGCCTTGGCTACACCTTC
d_call: TRBD2; cdr3_length: 15; v_call: TRBV20-1; j_call: TRBJ2-1; clone_size: -; cdr3_aa: CSARRATRGYNEKFF; cdr3_nt: TGCAGTGCCCGGCGGGCCACGCGGGGGTACAATGAGAAGTTCTTC
d_call: -; cdr3_length: 14; v_call: TRBV6-5; j_call: TRBJ2-5; clone_size: many; cdr3_aa: CASSPLLGGLTQYF; cdr3_nt: TGTGCCAGCAGTCCCCTGTTAGGGGGGTTAACCCAGTACTTC
d_call: -; cdr3_length: 14; v_call: TRBV7-8; j_call: TRBJ1-4; clone_size: many; cdr3_aa: CASSPLRVNEKLFF; cdr3_nt: TGTGCCAGCAGCCCCCTTCGGGTTAATGAAAAACTGTTTTTT
d_call: -; cdr3_length: 14; v_call: TRBV13; j_call: TRBJ2-1; clone_size: many; cdr3_aa: CASSLVGGNNEQFF; cdr3_nt: TGTGCCAGCAGCTTAGTAGGGGGAAACAATGAGCAGTTCTTC
d_call: TRBD1; cdr3_length: 13; v_call: TRBV5-1; j_call: TRBJ1-1; clone_size: many; cdr3_aa: CASSFSGGTEAFF; cdr3_nt: TGCGCCAGCAGCTTTTCAGGGGGCACTGAAGCTTTCTTT